The clone carrying this T cell receptor (beta chain) has ten or more counts. This sample stems from a study of tumor and adjacent non-tumor tissue in lung cancer. CDR3 length: 14 residues. The V and J ends lost 3 bases and 7 bases respectively, with 12 bases between them. The library came from three nested PCR rounds adapted from ARM-PCR protocols. TCRdb reprocessed the multiplex PCR reads with MiXCR, giving one entry per CDR3 protein. The sample lists some 100,000 distinct CDR3 sequences; around 75% were seen once. This sample's RNA came from whole unsorted tissue. The specimen sequenced was lung tumor tissue. The chain combines TRBV12-3 or TRBV12-4 with TRBJ1-4; D is undetermined. The source of this sequence is a woman in her fifties or sixties with non-small cell lung cancer. CDR3 bases: TGTGCCAGCAGTTTTAGCGGAGCGAGTGAAAAACTGTTTTTT. It specifies CASSFSGASEKLFF.